The sequence of this T cell receptor beta chain was determined in a study of early stage breast cancer tumors. Germline V CDR1 and CDR2: SGHRS, YFSETQ. The CDR3 runs to 15 residues. The V gene lost 4 bases and the J gene lost 3 bases, with 17 bases spanning the gap. The protocol was immunoSEQ multiplex PCR, while the TCRdb copy is restricted to in-frame clones and leaves out a portion. Here the sample spans about 11,000 clones, about 78% being singletons. The genes are TRBV5-1 and TRBJ2-7, with a weak D call TRBD2 (7 bases). Sample: breast tumor tissue. This clonotype was obtained from a person aged 35-49 years with breast cancer. CDR3 sequence (DNA): TGCGCCAGCAGCCCGGGGGGCCTGAGGATCTACGAGCAGTACTTC. Encoded protein: CASSPGGLRIYEQYF.